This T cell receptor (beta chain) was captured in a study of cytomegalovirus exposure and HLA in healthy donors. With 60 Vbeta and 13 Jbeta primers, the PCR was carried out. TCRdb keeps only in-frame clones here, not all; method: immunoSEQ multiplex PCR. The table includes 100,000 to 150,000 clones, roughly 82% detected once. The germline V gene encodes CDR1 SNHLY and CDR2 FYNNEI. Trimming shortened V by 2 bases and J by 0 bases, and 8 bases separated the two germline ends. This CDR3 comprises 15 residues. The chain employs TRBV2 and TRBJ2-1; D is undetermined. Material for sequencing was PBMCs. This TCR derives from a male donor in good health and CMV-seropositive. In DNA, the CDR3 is TGTGCCAGCAGTGAACTGGCTAGCTCCTACAATGAGCAGTTCTTC. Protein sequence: CASSELASSYNEQFF.